Listed below are T cell receptor beta chains from one sample, sequenced in a study of shared clonotypes between healthy human individuals. This table comes from immunoSEQ multiplex PCR, and its TCRdb copy is limited to in-frame clones, with some not included. Among under 2,500,000 clones listed, around 95% were seen once. The specimen sequenced was naive CD4+ T cells sorted from blood. These receptors came from a man aged 18 to 35 in good health. The CDR3 runs from the conserved cysteine through the conserved F or W. A D gene is named only where the DNA matches it firmly. Clone sizes are given selectively: once, few, many, or a class where the clone is expanded.

TRBJ2-3	TRBV18	NA	NA	TGTGCCAGCTCACCAGGGACGGTTAGCACAGATACGCAGTATTTT	CASSPGTVSTDTQYF
TRBJ2-7	TRBV5-1	NA	NA	TGCGCCAGCAGCTCCATGGAGTCACCCTACGAGCAGTACTTC	CASSSMESPYEQYF
TRBJ2-7	TRBV5-1	NA	NA	TGCGCCAGCAGCTTGTCAGCCGGGTCCTACGAGCAGTACTTC	CASSLSAGSYEQYF
TRBJ2-5	TRBV5-8	NA	NA	TGTGCCAGCAGCTTGGAACAGTACTTC	CASSLEQYF
TRBJ1-1	TRBV20-1	NA	few	TGCAGTGCTAGAGCAGTAGAAGCTTTCTTT	CSARAVEAFF
TRBJ1-6	TRBV7-2	TRBD1	NA	TGTGCCAGCAGCTCGAGGACAGGGGGCAGTAATTCACCCCTCCACTTT	CASSSRTGGSNSPLHF
TRBJ1-1	TRBV5-4	NA	NA	TGTGCCAGCAGCTTCATAAACACTGAAGCTTTCTTT	CASSFINTEAFF
TRBJ2-6	TRBV10-3	NA	once	TGTGCCATCAACCCCGGACAGCTGTCCTCTGGGGCCAACGTCCTGACTTTC	CAINPGQLSSGANVLTF
TRBJ2-1	TRBV18	TRBD2	NA	TGTGCCAGCTCACCGCGACTAGCGAGTTCCTACAATGAGCAGTTCTTC	CASSPRLASSYNEQFF
TRBJ2-7	TRBV30	NA	NA	TGTGCCTGGAGTCCCACCAGGGGACACGACGAGCAGTACTTC	CAWSPTRGHDEQYF
TRBJ2-7	TRBV9	TRBD1	NA	TGTGCCAGCAGCGTAGAGCAGGGGGCATCCTACGAGCAGTACTTC	CASSVEQGASYEQYF
TRBJ2-7	TRBV6-5	NA	NA	TGTGCCAGCAGCTCGAGGGTGCAGCAGTACTTC	CASSSRVQQYF